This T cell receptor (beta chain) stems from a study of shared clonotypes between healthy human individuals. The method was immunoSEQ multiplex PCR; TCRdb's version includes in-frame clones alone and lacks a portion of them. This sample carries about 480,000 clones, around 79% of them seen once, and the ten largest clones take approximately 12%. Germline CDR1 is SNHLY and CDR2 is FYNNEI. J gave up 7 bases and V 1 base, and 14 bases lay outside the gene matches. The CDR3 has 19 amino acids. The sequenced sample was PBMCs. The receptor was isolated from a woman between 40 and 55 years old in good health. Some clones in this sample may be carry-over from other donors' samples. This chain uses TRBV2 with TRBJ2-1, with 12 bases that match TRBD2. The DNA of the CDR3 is TGTGCCAGCAGTGAAGACCCGACTAGCGGGAGTCACATCTCTAATGAGCAGTTCTTC. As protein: CASSEDPTSGSHISNEQFF.